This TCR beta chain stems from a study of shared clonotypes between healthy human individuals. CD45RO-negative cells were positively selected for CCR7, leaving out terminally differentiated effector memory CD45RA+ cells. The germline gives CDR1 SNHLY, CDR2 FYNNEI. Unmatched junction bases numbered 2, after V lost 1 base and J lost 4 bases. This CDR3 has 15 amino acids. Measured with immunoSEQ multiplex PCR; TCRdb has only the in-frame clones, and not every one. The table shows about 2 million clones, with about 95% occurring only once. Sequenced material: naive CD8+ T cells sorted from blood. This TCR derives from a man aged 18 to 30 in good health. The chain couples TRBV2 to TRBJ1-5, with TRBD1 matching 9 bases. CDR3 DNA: TGTGCCAGCAGTGAAGAGGGACAGGGAAATCAGCCCCAGCATTTT. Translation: CASSEEGQGNQPQHF.